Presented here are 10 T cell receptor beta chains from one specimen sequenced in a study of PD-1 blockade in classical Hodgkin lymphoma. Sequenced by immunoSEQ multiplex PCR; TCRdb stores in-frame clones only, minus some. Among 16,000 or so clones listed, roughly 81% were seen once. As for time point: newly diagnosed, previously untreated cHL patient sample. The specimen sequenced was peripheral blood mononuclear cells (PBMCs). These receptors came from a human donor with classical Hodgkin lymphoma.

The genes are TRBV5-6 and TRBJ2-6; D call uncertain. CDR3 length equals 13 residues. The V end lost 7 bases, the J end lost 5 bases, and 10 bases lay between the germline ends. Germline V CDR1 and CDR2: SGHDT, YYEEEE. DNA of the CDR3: TGTGCCAGCCCACAAAGTCGGGCCAACGTCCTGACTTTC. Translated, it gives CASPQSRANVLTF.

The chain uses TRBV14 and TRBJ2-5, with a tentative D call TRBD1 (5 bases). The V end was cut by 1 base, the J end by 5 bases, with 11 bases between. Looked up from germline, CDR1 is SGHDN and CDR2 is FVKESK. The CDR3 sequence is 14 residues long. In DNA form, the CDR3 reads TGTGCCAGCAGCCAAGTTCAGGGTGTGGAGACCCAGTACTTC. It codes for CASSQVQGVETQYF.

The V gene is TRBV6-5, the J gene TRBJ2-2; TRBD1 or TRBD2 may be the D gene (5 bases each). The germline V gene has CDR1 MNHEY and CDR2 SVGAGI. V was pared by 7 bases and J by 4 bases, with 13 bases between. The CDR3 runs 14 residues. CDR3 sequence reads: CASTRDARTGELFF. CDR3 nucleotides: TGTGCCAGCACGAGGGACGCCCGCACCGGGGAGCTGTTTTTT.

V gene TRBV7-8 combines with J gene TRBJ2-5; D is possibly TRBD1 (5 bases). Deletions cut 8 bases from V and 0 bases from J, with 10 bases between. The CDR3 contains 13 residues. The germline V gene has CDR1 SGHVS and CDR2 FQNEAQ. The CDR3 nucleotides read TGTGCCAGCGGATCAGGGCACCAAGAGACCCAGTACTTC. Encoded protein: CASGSGHQETQYF.

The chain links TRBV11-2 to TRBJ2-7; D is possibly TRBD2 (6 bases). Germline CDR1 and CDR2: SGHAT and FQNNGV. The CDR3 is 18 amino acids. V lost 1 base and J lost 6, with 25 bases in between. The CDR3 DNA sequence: TGTGCCAGCAGCTTAGCTACCCTGGGCGGGATGCCGCCTCGCGAGCAGTACTTC. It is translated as CASSLATLGGMPPREQYF.

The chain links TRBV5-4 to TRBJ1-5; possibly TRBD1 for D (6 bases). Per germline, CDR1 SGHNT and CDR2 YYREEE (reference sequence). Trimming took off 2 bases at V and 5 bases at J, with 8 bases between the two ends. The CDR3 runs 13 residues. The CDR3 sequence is CASSLQGYQPQHF. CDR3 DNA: TGTGCCAGCAGCTTACAGGGATATCAGCCCCAGCATTTT.

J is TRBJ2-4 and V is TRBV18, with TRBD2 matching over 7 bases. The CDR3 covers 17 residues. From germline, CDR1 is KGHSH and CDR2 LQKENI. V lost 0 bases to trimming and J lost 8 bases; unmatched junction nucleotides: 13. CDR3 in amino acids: CASSPPSGGRGTDIQYF. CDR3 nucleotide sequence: TGTGCCAGCTCACCACCGAGTGGGGGGAGGGGAACCGACATTCAGTACTTC. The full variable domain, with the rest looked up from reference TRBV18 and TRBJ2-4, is NAGVMQNPRHLVRRRGQEARLRCSPMKGHSHVYWYRQLPEEGLKFMVYLQKENIIDESGMPKERFSAEFPKEGPSILRIQQVVRGDSAAYFCASSPPSGGRGTDIQYFGAGTRLSVL.

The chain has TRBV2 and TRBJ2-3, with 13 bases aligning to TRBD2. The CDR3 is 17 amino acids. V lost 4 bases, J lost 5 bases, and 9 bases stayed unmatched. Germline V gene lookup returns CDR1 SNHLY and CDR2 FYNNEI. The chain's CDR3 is CASSGTSGRGSQDTQYF. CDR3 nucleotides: TGTGCCAGCAGTGGGACTAGCGGGAGAGGTTCACAAGATACGCAGTATTTT.

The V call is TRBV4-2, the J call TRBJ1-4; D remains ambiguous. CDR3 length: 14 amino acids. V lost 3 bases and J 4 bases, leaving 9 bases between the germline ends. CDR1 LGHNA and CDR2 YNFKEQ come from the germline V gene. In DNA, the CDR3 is TGTGCCAGCAGCCACGTGGCCTTTAATGAAAAACTGTTTTTT. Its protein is CASSHVAFNEKLFF.

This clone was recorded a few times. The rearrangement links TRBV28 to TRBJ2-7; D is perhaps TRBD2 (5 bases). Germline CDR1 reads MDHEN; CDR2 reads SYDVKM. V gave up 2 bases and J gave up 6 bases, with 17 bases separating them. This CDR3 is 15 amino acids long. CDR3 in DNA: TGTGCCAGCAGTTTAGAGTTCCCAAACGGGGTCGAGCAGTACTTC. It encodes CASSLEFPNGVEQYF. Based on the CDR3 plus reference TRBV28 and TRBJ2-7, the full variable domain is DVKVTQSSRYLVKRTGEKVFLECVQDMDHENMFWYRQDPGLGLRLIYFSYDVKMKEKGDIPEGYSVSREKKERFSLILESASTNQTSMYLCASSLEFPNGVEQYFGPGTRLTVT.